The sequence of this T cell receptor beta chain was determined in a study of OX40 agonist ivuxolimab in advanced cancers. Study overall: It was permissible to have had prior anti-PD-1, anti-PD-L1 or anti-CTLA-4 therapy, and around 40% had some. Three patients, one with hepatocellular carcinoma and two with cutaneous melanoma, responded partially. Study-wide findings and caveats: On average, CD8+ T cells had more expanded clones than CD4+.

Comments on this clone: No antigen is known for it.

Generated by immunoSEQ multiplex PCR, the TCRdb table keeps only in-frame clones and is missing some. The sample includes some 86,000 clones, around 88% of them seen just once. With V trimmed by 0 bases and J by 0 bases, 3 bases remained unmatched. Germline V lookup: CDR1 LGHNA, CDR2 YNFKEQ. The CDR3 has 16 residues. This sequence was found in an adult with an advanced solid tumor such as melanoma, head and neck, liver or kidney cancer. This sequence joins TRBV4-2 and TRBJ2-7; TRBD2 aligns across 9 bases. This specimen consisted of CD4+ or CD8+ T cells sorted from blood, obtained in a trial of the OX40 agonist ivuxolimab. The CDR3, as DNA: TGTGCCAGCAGCCAAGATTCTAGCGGGGCCTCCTACGAGCAGTACTTC. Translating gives CASSQDSSGASYEQYF.